Listed below are T cell receptor beta chains from one sample, sequenced in a study of CD4 T cells in relation to SARS-CoV-2 and coronaviruses. Using immunoSEQ multiplex PCR, the repertoire was profiled, and TCRdb retains in-frame clones only, with some absent. The sample carries roughly 20,000 clones, over 75% recorded once. Their specific antigens are unknown. The material sequenced was CD4+ T cells from PBMCs, cultured in vitro. Source of these receptors: a human donor in good health. Both conserved end residues are part of each CDR3. Each record gives: clone size, D gene, V gene, J gene, CDR3 protein, CDR3 DNA. D genes are given only for firm matches. Rows may omit the clone size; those that give it use once, few, many or a size class.

abundance: once; d_gene: NA; v_gene: TRBV18; j_gene: TRBJ2-3; CDR3aa: CASSPTDTQYF; CDR3nt: TGTGCCAGCTCACCCACAGATACGCAGTATTTT
abundance: NA; d_gene: NA; v_gene: TRBV7-2; j_gene: TRBJ2-1; CDR3aa: CASSGDFSEIYNEQFF; CDR3nt: TGTGCCAGCAGCGGGGATTTTTCGGAGATCTACAATGAGCAGTTCTTC
abundance: once; d_gene: NA; v_gene: TRBV5-4; j_gene: TRBJ2-5; CDR3aa: CASSPKKQETQYF; CDR3nt: TGTGCCAGCAGCCCTAAGAAACAAGAGACCCAGTACTTC
abundance: NA; d_gene: TRBD2; v_gene: TRBV6-4; j_gene: TRBJ2-1; CDR3aa: CASSTLAGRDNEQFF; CDR3nt: TGTGCCAGCAGTACACTAGCGGGAAGGGACAATGAGCAGTTCTTC
abundance: NA; d_gene: TRBD1; v_gene: TRBV5-1; j_gene: TRBJ2-7; CDR3aa: CASSEPGQGSFEQYF; CDR3nt: TGCGCCAGCAGCGAACCGGGACAGGGATCTTTCGAGCAGTACTTC
abundance: medium-sized; d_gene: NA; v_gene: TRBV30; j_gene: TRBJ1-2; CDR3aa: CAWTGVGGETFDGYTF; CDR3nt: TGTGCCTGGACGGGGGTCGGAGGGGAGACCTTTGATGGCTACACCTTC
abundance: NA; d_gene: NA; v_gene: TRBV5-6; j_gene: TRBJ2-3; CDR3aa: CASSLVSTDTQYF; CDR3nt: TGTGCCAGCAGCTTGGTTAGCACAGATACGCAGTATTTT
abundance: NA; d_gene: TRBD1; v_gene: TRBV7-3; j_gene: TRBJ2-2; CDR3aa: CASSLSLDRGRLTGELFF; CDR3nt: TGTGCCAGCAGCTTAAGCCTCGACAGGGGAAGATTGACCGGGGAGCTGTTTTTT
abundance: once; d_gene: NA; v_gene: TRBV19; j_gene: TRBJ2-6; CDR3aa: CATTRAAPPSGANVLTF; CDR3nt: TGTGCCACCACCCGGGCAGCACCCCCCTCTGGGGCCAACGTCCTGACTTTC
abundance: once; d_gene: TRBD2; v_gene: TRBV18; j_gene: TRBJ2-5; CDR3aa: CASSPPVLGLGMEETQYF; CDR3nt: TGTGCCAGCTCACCTCCGGTTTTAGGACTAGGTATGGAAGAGACCCAGTACTTC
abundance: NA; d_gene: NA; v_gene: TRBV7-2; j_gene: TRBJ1-1; CDR3aa: CASSSSGSAEAFF; CDR3nt: TGTGCCAGCAGCTCCTCAGGGTCGGCTGAAGCTTTCTTT
abundance: NA; d_gene: NA; v_gene: TRBV19; j_gene: TRBJ1-4; CDR3aa: CASSIVAAGDEKLFF; CDR3nt: TGTGCCAGTAGTATAGTTGCGGCAGGGGATGAAAAACTGTTTTTT
abundance: NA; d_gene: TRBD2; v_gene: TRBV5-4; j_gene: TRBJ2-2; CDR3aa: CASSLGLLAVNTGELFF; CDR3nt: TGTGCCAGCAGCTTGGGCTTGCTAGCGGTGAACACCGGGGAGCTGTTTTTT
abundance: NA; d_gene: TRBD2; v_gene: TRBV2; j_gene: TRBJ2-7; CDR3aa: CASSGTSGRALVYF; CDR3nt: TGTGCCAGCAGTGGGACTAGCGGGAGGGCCCTGGTGTACTTC
abundance: NA; d_gene: NA; v_gene: TRBV5-1; j_gene: TRBJ2-7; CDR3aa: CASSLFLGEQYF; CDR3nt: TGCGCCAGCAGCTTATTTCTGGGTGAGCAGTACTTC
abundance: NA; d_gene: TRBD2; v_gene: TRBV28; j_gene: TRBJ2-7; CDR3aa: CASSTITYGTSGRLSYEQYF; CDR3nt: TGTGCCAGCAGCACGATTACGTATGGGACTAGCGGGAGGCTTTCCTACGAGCAGTACTTC
abundance: once; d_gene: NA; v_gene: TRBV6-4; j_gene: TRBJ2-3; CDR3aa: CASGEGHTDTQYF; CDR3nt: TGTGCCAGCGGAGAGGGTCACACAGATACGCAGTATTTT
abundance: NA; d_gene: TRBD1; v_gene: TRBV11-2; j_gene: TRBJ2-3; CDR3aa: CASSSGQGAPDTQYF; CDR3nt: TGTGCCAGCAGCTCGGGACAGGGGGCCCCAGATACGCAGTATTTT
abundance: NA; d_gene: TRBD2; v_gene: TRBV24-1; j_gene: TRBJ2-1; CDR3aa: CATSDQAGGEQFF; CDR3nt: TGTGCCACCAGTGACCAAGCCGGGGGGGAGCAGTTCTTC
abundance: once; d_gene: NA; v_gene: TRBV10-3; j_gene: TRBJ2-1; CDR3aa: CAISGPYNEQFF; CDR3nt: TGTGCCATCAGTGGGCCTTACAATGAGCAGTTCTTC
abundance: NA; d_gene: NA; v_gene: TRBV7-9; j_gene: TRBJ1-6; CDR3aa: CASSLLQSPLHF; CDR3nt: TGTGCCAGCAGCTTATTACAATCACCCCTCCACTTT
abundance: NA; d_gene: TRBD1; v_gene: TRBV3-1/TRBV3-2; j_gene: TRBJ1-2; CDR3aa: CASSQPTGTGVYGYTF; CDR3nt: TGTGCCAGCAGCCAACCAACCGGGACAGGGGTATATGGCTACACCTTC
abundance: once; d_gene: TRBD1; v_gene: TRBV2; j_gene: TRBJ1-2; CDR3aa: CASSEAWAGGGGYTF; CDR3nt: TGTGCCAGCAGTGAAGCGTGGGCAGGGGGCGGTGGCTACACCTTC
abundance: NA; d_gene: TRBD1; v_gene: TRBV3-1/TRBV3-2; j_gene: TRBJ2-7; CDR3aa: CASSRGTGQYEQYF; CDR3nt: TGTGCCAGCAGCCGGGGGACAGGGCAGTACGAGCAGTACTTC
abundance: NA; d_gene: TRBD1; v_gene: TRBV24-1; j_gene: TRBJ2-1; CDR3aa: CATSDLGQGDYNEQFF; CDR3nt: TGTGCCACCAGTGATTTAGGACAGGGGGACTACAATGAGCAGTTCTTC
abundance: NA; d_gene: TRBD1; v_gene: TRBV12-3/TRBV12-4; j_gene: TRBJ1-5; CDR3aa: CASSPGQNQPQHF; CDR3nt: TGTGCCAGCAGCCCGGGACAGAATCAGCCCCAGCATTTT
abundance: NA; d_gene: TRBD1; v_gene: TRBV7-2; j_gene: TRBJ2-3; CDR3aa: CASSSDRAADTQYF; CDR3nt: TGTGCCAGCAGCTCAGACAGGGCGGCAGATACGCAGTATTTT
abundance: NA; d_gene: TRBD1; v_gene: TRBV5-6; j_gene: TRBJ1-1; CDR3aa: CASSRQGPEAFF; CDR3nt: TGTGCCAGCAGCCGACAGGGACCTGAAGCTTTCTTT
abundance: NA; d_gene: TRBD1; v_gene: TRBV5-4; j_gene: TRBJ2-2; CDR3aa: CASSVPGQGGTGELFF; CDR3nt: TGTGCCAGCAGCGTACCGGGACAGGGAGGCACCGGGGAGCTGTTTTTT
abundance: NA; d_gene: TRBD2; v_gene: TRBV18; j_gene: TRBJ2-1; CDR3aa: CASSSLAGGLNNEQFF; CDR3nt: TGTGCCAGCTCTTCCCTAGCGGGAGGTCTGAACAATGAGCAGTTCTTC
abundance: NA; d_gene: NA; v_gene: TRBV5-6; j_gene: TRBJ1-1; CDR3aa: CASSPSRVNTEAFF; CDR3nt: TGTGCCAGCAGCCCCTCAAGGGTGAACACTGAAGCTTTCTTT
abundance: NA; d_gene: NA; v_gene: TRBV7-8; j_gene: TRBJ2-2; CDR3aa: CASSLQPGATGELFF; CDR3nt: TGTGCCAGCAGCTTACAACCAGGAGCCACCGGGGAGCTGTTTTTT